This T cell receptor beta chain was identified during a study of T cell repertoires in cytomegalovirus infection. Concerning this clonotype: Its antigen is as yet unknown.

From germline, CDR1 is SGHVS and CDR2 FNYEAQ. The V segment lost 6 bases and the J segment 8 bases; nucleotides outside the gene matches: 10. There are 14 residues in the CDR3. TCRdb processed the reads anew with MiXCR; each CDR3 protein has one entry. This table holds a few hundred thousand distinct CDR3 sequences, 20% to 25% found once. The chain carries TRBV7-6 and TRBJ2-3; 8 bases align to TRBD1. The sequence was collected from a human donor in good health (CMV status not recorded). Some clones in this sample may be carry-over from other donors' samples. The input for sequencing was cultured PBMCs, taken from culture after CMV antigen stimulation. The CDR3 nucleotides are TGTGCCAGCAGTCCTGGACAGGGAAGGGGTACGCAGTATTTT. Translation: CASSPGQGRGTQYF.